Given below is one T cell receptor beta chain in context. The source of the sample is a study of blood T cell repertoires in COVID-19. Study background: Researchers got acute and convalescent COVID-19 samples from the United States, Italy and Spain. Sample material is recorded as cDNA or gDNA derived from T cells, B-cell-depleted T cells, or PBMCs.

Study processing details: Estimation of nucleated cell counts relied on the amplification of reference gene primers. Produced via immunoSEQ multiplex PCR; TCRdb's table is partial and in-frame only. Clone size and the V and J calls come from that table; the DNA yielded D and trimming. This table holds more than 140,000 clones, around 84% found once. J was trimmed by 5 bases and V by 3 bases; bases with no gene match: 8. Germline assignment: CDR1 SGHDT and CDR2 YYEEEE. The CDR3 runs to 17 residues. Sample: peripheral blood. The TCR comes from a woman aged 55-75 years with acute or convalescent COVID-19. The chain links TRBV5-6 to TRBJ2-1; 13 bases are a match to TRBD2. In DNA, the CDR3 is TGTGCCAGCAGCTGGATACTAGCGGGGGGGCCCCACAATGAGCAGTTCTTC. This gives the protein CASSWILAGGPHNEQFF.